This TCR beta chain was sequenced in a study of technical replicates of blood from a few donors. CDR3 length: 15 amino acids. Trimming took 0 bases from V and 1 from J, leaving 9 bases between them. Germline values: CDR1 ENHRY, CDR2 SYGVKD. Profiled with immunoSEQ multiplex PCR; TCRdb holds only in-frame clones, not every one. The data contain under 100,000 clones, 96% of them singletons. Sequencing was done on a sample of T cells isolated from PBMCs. V is TRBV10-3 and J is TRBJ1-1, with D perhaps TRBD1 (6 bases). This TCR came from a human donor in good health. The CDR3 DNA reads as TGTGCCATCAGTGAGTCGAAGACAGGGAACACTGAAGCTTTCTTT. Its protein is CAISESKTGNTEAFF.